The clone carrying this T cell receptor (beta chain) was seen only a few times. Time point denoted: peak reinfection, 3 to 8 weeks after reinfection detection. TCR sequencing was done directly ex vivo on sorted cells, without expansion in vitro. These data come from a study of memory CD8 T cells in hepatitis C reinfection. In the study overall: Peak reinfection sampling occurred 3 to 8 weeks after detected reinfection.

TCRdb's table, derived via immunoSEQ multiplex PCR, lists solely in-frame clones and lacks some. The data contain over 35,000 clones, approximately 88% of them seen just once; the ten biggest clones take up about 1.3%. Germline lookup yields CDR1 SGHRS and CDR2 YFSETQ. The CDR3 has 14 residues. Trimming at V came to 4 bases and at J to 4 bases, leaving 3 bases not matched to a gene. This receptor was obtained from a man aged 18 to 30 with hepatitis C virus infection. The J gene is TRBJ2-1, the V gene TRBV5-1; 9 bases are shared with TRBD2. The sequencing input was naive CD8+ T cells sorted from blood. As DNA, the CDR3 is TGCGCCAGCAGCCCTAGCGGGGTTTACAATGAGCAGTTCTTC. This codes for CASSPSGVYNEQFF. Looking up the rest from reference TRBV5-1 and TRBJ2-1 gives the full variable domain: KAGVTQTPRYLIKTRGQQVTLSCSPISGHRSVSWYQQTPGQGLQFLFEYFSETQRNKGNFPGRFSGRQFSNSRSEMNVSTLELGDSALYLCASSPSGVYNEQFFGPGTRLTVL.